One sample yielded the 10 T cell receptor beta chains listed below, sequenced in a study of PD-L1 blockade in urothelial cancer. Documented time point: peripheral blood 6 weeks after treatment start. Only in-frame clones appear in the TCRdb table, and some are missing; sequencing was by immunoSEQ multiplex PCR. The sample consists of about 27,000 clones, less than 85% of them appearing once. The sequencing used PBMCs, collected around atezolizumab (anti-PD-L1) treatment. All receptors derive from a man in his 70s with urothelial cancer.

V is TRBV2 and J is TRBJ2-1, with 13 nucleotides matching TRBD2. The germline CDR1 and CDR2 sequences are SNHLY and FYNNEI. This CDR3 has 23 amino acids. Trimming at V came to 7 bases and at J to 8 bases, leaving 32 bases not matched to a gene. In nucleotides, the CDR3 is TGTGCCAGCAAGGCCACAGGGGGATCCGGACTAGCGGGAGTGTTTGTCCCTAGGGATGAGCAGTTCTTC. It is translated as CASKATGGSGLAGVFVPRDEQFF. The whole variable domain, filled in from reference TRBV2 and TRBJ2-1, reads EPEVTQTPSHQVTQMGQEVILRCVPISNHLYFYWYRQILGQKVEFLVSFYNNEISEKSEIFDDQFSVERPDGSNFTLKIRSTKLEDSAMYFCASKATGGSGLAGVFVPRDEQFFGPGTRLTVL.

The chain combines TRBV28 with TRBJ1-2, with unresolved D. This CDR3 region has 11 residues. CDR1 MDHEN and CDR2 SYDVKM come from the germline V gene. V lost 10 bases and J lost 3, with 9 bases in between. The CDR3: CATKGDYGYTF. In nucleotides, the CDR3 is TGTGCCACCAAGGGAGACTATGGCTACACCTTC.

This clone was picked up one time. The chain links TRBV4-1 to TRBJ2-3; TRBD1 agrees at 7 bases. Germline trimming cut 3 bases from V and 2 bases from J; bases unmatched to any gene: 8. CDR3 length: 16 amino acids. Germline loops: CDR1 MGHRA, CDR2 YSYEKL. Here the CDR3 reads CASSQQGQLNTDTQYF. The CDR3 coding sequence is TGCGCCAGCAGCCAGCAGGGACAGCTAAACACAGATACGCAGTATTTT.

The rearrangement links TRBV19 to TRBJ1-2, with D uncertain. From germline, CDR1 is LNHDA and CDR2 SQIVND (reference sequence). The V gene lost 3 bases and the J gene lost 4 bases, with 21 bases spanning the gap. The CDR3 is made up of 17 amino acids. In DNA form, the CDR3 reads TGTGCCAGTAGTATTCGCCCTCCGTCCGGAGGCCTCTATGGCTACACCTTC. Its protein is CASSIRPPSGGLYGYTF.

The chain uses TRBV29-1 and TRBJ2-1; D uncertain. Trimming took 4 bases from V and 5 from J, leaving 9 bases between them. In germline, CDR1 is SQVTM, CDR2 ANQGSEA. The CDR3 extends over 12 amino acids. This CDR3 is CSVADGDNEQFF. In DNA, the CDR3 is TGCAGCGTTGCCGACGGAGACAATGAGCAGTTCTTC.

Written as DNA, the CDR3 is TGTGCCAGCAGTTTCTTCCTAGACAGGGTAGAGAACACTGAAGCTTTCTTT. Translation: CASSFFLDRVENTEAFF. This chain links TRBV28 with TRBJ1-1; 7 bases are shared with TRBD1. The germline CDR1 and CDR2 sequences are MDHEN and SYDVKM. The length of the CDR3 is 17 residues. Trimming removed 3 bases from V and 1 base from J; junction bases left unmatched: 11.

The rearrangement links TRBV5-1 to TRBJ2-7; no firm D call. Per germline, CDR1 SGHRS and CDR2 YFSETQ. This CDR3 is built from 12 residues. The V and J ends lost 0 bases and 3 bases respectively, with 4 bases between them. The CDR3 spells CASSLGVYEQYF. The CDR3 DNA sequence: TGCGCCAGCAGCTTGGGAGTCTACGAGCAGTACTTC.

The chain employs TRBV19 and TRBJ2-1, with TRBD2 identical over 9 bases. Germline values: CDR1 LNHDA, CDR2 SQIVND (reference sequence). J was trimmed by 1 base and V by 5 bases; bases with no gene match: 6. The length of the CDR3 is 16 residues. CDR3 amino acids: CASSGLAGPSYNEQFF. Written as DNA, the CDR3 is TGTGCCAGTAGTGGGCTAGCGGGGCCTTCCTACAATGAGCAGTTCTTC.

This rearrangement joins TRBV28 to TRBJ1-1; tentatively, D is TRBD1 (5 bases). CDR3 length equals 13 residues. Germline V gene lookup returns CDR1 MDHEN and CDR2 SYDVKM. V was trimmed by 5 bases and J by 0 bases, leaving 7 bases between them. The DNA for the CDR3 is TGTGCCAGCAGTGACAGCCTGAACACTGAAGCTTTCTTT. This codes for CASSDSLNTEAFF.

This clone occurred a few times. The J gene is TRBJ2-7, the V gene TRBV4-3, with D unresolved. Germline loops: CDR1 LGHNA, CDR2 YSLEER. Trimming shortened V by 0 bases and J by 1 base, and 13 bases separated the two germline ends. The CDR3 has 16 residues. The CDR3 region has the DNA TGCGCCAGCAGCCAAGAACGAGCTACCGCGTCCTACGAGCAGTACTTC. As protein: CASSQERATASYEQYF.